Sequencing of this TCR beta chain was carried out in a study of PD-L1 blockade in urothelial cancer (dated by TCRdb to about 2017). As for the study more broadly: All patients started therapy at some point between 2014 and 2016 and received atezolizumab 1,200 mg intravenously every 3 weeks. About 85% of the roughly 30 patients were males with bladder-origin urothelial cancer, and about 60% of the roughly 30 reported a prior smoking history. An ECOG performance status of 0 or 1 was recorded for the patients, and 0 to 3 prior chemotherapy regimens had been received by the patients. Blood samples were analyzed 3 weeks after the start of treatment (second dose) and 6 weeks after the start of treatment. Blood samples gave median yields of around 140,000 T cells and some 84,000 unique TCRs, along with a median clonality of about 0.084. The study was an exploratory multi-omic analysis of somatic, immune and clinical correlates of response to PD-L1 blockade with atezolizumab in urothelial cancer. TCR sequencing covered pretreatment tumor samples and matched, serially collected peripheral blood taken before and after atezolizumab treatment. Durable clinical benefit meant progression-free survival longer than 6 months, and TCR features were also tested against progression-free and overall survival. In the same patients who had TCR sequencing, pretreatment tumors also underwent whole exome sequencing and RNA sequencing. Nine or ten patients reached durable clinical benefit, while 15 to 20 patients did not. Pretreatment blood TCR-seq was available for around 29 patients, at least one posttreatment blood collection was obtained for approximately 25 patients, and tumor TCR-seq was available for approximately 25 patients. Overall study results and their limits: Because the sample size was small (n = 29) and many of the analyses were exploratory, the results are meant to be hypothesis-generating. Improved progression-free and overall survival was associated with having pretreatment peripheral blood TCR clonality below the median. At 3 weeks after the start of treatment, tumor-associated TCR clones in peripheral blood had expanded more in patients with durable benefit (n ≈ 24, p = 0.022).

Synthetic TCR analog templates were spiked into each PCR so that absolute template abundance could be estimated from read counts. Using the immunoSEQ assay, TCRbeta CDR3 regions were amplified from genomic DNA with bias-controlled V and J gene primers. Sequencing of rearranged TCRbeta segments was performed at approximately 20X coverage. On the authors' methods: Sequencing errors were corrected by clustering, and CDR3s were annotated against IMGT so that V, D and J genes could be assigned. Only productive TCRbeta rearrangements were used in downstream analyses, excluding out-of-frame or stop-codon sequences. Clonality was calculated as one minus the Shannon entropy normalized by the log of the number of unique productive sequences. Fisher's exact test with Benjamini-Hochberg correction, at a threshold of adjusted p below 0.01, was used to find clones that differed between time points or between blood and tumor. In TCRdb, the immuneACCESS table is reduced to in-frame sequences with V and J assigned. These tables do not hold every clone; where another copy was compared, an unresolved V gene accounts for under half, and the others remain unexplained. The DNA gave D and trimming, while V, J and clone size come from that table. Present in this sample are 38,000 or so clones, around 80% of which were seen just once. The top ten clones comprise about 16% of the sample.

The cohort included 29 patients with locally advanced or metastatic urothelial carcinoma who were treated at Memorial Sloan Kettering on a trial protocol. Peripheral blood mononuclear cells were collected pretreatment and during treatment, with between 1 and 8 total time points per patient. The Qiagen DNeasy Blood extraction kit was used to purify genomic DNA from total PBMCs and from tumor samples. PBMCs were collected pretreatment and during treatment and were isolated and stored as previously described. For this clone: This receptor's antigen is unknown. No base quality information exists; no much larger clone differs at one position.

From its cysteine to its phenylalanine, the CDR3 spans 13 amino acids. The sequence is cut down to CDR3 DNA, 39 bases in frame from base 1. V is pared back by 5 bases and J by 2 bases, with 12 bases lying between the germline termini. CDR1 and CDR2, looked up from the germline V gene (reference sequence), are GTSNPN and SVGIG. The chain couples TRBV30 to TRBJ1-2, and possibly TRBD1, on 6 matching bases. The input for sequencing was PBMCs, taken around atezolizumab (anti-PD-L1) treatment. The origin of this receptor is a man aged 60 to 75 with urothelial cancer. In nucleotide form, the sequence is TGTGCCTGGTCCAGGGGAGGGAACTATGGCTACACCTTC. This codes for CAWSRGGNYGYTF.